The sequence of this TCR beta chain was determined in a study of T-cell reconstitution after alpha-beta-depleted transplantation in children. General observations from the study: High day-60 TCRbeta diversity in some patients came from surviving recipient T cells and thymic progenitors. The origin of alpha-beta T cells about two months after transplant was reportedly several hundred expanded graft clones. T-cell counts and diversity at one year following transplant were attributed mainly to newly produced T cells.

The table lists this clonotype with many counts. Its matching antigen is unknown. V lost 6 bases, J lost 0 bases, and 4 bases stayed unmatched. The CDR3 runs 16 residues. Unique molecular identifiers were incorporated into the prepared TCRbeta library. MiXCR, run by TCRdb on the PCR reads, gives a single entry per CDR3 protein. The repertoire consists of about a million distinct CDR3 sequences, with about 29% occurring once and the leading ten covering over 25%. The J gene is TRBJ2-1, the V gene TRBV12-3 or TRBV12-4, with 11 positions matching TRBD2. The sample here was PBMCs, mostly from graft donor cells, taken 360 days after TCRalphabeta/CD19-depleted stem cell transplant. The clonotype comes from a boy in the first two years of life who had a stem cell transplant for SCID, so the T cells may come from the graft donor. The CDR3 reads CASSPGLAGSYNEQFF. In DNA, the CDR3 is TGTGCCAGCAGCCCCGGACTAGCGGGCTCCTACAATGAGCAGTTCTTC.